This T cell receptor (beta chain) was found in a study of post-analysis software for immune sequencing data. Study-wide results and caveats: Patients showed TRBV5-6, TRBV5-1 and TRBV20-1 among a handful of TRBV segments more frequent than in controls. The study found significantly lower normalized Chao1 diversity in multiple sclerosis patients than in controls.

The CDR3 sequence is 15 residues long. CDR1 LNHNV and CDR2 YYDKDF come from the germline V gene (reference sequence). The junction had 9 bases not matched to a gene; V was cut back by 4 bases and J by 6 bases. Unique molecular identifiers tagged the TCR beta cDNA libraries. TCRdb redid the calling of the PCR reads with MiXCR, one entry per CDR3 protein. This table has some 800,000 distinct CDR3 sequences, around 42% appearing once. In regard to this clonotype: Its specificity is not known.

This clonotype originated in a girl aged 10 to 17 with multiple sclerosis. Input material: blood. This sequence joins TRBV15 and TRBJ2-1, with 7 bases identical to TRBD1. CDR3 coding DNA: TGTGCCACCAGCACCCCTAGAGGACAGGTCAATGAGCAGTTCTTC. It codes for CATSTPRGQVNEQFF.